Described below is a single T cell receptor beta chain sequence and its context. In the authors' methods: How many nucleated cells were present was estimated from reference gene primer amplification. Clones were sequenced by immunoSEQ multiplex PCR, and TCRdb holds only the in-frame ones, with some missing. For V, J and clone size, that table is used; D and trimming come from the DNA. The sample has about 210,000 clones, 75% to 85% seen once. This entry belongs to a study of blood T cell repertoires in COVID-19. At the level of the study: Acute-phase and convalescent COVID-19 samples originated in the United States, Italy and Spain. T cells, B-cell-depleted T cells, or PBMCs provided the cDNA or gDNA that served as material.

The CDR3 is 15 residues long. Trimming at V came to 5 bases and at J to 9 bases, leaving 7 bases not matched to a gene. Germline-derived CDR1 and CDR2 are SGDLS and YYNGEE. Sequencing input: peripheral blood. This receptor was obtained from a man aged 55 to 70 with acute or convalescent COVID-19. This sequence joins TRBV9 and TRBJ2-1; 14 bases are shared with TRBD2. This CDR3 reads CASRRLAGGPGEQFF. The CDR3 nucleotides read TGTGCCAGCAGAAGACTAGCGGGGGGGCCTGGTGAGCAGTTCTTC.